This TCR beta chain was sequenced for a study of T cell changes during pregnancy in multiple sclerosis. Germline V gives CDR1 LGHNA, CDR2 YNFKEQ. V was pared by 1 base and J by 5 bases, with 12 bases between. This CDR3 is 14 amino acids long. Libraries were prepared by immunoSEQ multiplex PCR; TCRdb keeps only in-frame clonotypes and omits some of them. The sample has some 38,000 clones; around 90% are singletons. The chain combines TRBV4-2 with TRBJ2-7; D gene uncertain. This sequence was found in a female donor with multiple sclerosis, enrolled in a pregnancy study. Sequences were derived from CD4+ T cells from peripheral blood mononuclear cells, sampled in the second trimester of pregnancy. The CDR3 spells CASSQVSSSHEQYF. CDR3 in DNA: TGTGCCAGCAGCCAAGTGTCGTCAAGCCACGAGCAGTACTTC.